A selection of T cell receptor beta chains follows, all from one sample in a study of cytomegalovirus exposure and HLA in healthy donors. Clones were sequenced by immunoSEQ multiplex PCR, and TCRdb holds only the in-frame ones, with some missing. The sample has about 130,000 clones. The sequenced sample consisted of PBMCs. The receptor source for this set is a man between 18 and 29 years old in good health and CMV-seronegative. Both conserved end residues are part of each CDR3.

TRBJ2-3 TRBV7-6 CASSSPGLAGGRTDTQYF
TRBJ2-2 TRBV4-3 CASSQEEGGLSGELFF
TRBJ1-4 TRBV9 CASSVQGATHSTNEKLFF
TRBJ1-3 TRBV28 CASLDRGPGNTIYF
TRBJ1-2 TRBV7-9 CASSLQTSYGYTF
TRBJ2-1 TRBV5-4 CASSFRTSGRYQNEQFF
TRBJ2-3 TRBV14 CASSPPTGGYTDTQYF
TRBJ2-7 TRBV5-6 CASSLGGGFSYEQYF
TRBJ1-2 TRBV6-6 CASSYDRDYTF
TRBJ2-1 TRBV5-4 CASSPWGPNEQFF
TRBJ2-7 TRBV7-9 CASSPAGDGRSYEQYF